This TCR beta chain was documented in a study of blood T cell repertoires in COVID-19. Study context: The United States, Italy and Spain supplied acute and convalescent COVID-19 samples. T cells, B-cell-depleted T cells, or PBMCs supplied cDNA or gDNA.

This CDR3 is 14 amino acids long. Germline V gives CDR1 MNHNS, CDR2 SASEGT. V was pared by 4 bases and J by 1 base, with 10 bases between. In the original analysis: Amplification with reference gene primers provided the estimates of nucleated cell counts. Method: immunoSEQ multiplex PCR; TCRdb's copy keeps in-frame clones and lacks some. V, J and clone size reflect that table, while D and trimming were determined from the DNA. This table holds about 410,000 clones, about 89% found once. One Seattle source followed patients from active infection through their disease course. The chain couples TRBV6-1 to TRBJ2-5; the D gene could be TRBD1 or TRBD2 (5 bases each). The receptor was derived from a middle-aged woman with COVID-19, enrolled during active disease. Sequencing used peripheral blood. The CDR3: CASSVAGSQETQYF. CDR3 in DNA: TGTGCCAGCAGTGTAGCAGGGAGCCAAGAGACCCAGTACTTC.